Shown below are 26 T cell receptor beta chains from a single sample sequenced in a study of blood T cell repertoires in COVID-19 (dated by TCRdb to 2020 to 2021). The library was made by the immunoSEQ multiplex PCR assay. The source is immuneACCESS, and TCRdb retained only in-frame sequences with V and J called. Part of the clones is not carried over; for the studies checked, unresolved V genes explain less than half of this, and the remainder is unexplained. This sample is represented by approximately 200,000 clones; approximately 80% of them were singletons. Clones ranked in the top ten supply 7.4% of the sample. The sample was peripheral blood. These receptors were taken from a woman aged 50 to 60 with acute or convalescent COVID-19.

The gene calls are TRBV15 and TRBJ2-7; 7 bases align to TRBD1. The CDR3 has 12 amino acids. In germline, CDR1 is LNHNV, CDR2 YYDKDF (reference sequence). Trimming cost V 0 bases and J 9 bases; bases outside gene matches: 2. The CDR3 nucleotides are TGTGCCACCAGCAGAGATCGACAGGGGCAGTACTTC. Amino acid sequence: CATSRDRQGQYF.

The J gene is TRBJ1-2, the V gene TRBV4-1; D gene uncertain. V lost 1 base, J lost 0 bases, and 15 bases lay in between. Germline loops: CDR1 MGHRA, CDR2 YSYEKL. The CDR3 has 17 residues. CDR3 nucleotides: TGCGCCAGCAGCCAAGGTTGGCAGGCTGTGACTAACTATGGCTACACCTTC. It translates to CASSQGWQAVTNYGYTF.

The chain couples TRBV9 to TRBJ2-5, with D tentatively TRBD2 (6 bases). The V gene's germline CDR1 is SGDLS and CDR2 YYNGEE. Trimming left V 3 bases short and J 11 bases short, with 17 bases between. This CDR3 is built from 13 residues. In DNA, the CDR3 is TGTGCCAGCAGCGCCGACGCGGCGGGGCTACAGTACTTC. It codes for CASSADAAGLQYF.

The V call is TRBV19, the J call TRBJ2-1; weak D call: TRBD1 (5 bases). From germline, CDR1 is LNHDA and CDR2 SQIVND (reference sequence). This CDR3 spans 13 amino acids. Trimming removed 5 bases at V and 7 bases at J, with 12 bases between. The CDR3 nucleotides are TGTGCCAGTAGTGTCACCAGGGAAAATGAGCAGTTCTTC. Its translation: CASSVTRENEQFF.

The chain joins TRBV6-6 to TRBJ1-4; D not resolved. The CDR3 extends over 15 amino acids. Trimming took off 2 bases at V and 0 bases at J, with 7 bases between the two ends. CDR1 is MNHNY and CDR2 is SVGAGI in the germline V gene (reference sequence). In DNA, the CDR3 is TGTGCCAGCAGTTACGGAGATCCAACTAATGAAAAACTGTTTTTT. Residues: CASSYGDPTNEKLFF.

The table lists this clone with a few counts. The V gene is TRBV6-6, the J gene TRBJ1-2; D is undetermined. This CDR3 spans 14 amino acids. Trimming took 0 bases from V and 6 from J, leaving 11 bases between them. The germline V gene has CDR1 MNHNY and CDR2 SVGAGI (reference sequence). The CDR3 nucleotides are TGTGCCAGCAGTTACTCCCCCGGAGGCGATGGCTACACCTTC. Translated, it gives CASSYSPGGDGYTF.

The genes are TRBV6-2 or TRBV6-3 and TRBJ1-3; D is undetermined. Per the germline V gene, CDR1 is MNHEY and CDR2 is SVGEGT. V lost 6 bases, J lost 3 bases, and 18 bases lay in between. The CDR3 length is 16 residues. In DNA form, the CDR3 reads TGTGCCAGCAGCCGGGCAGCACGGTTGAGTGGAAACACCATATATTTT. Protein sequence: CASSRAARLSGNTIYF.

The CDR3 is CASSIVSGKSSYEQYF. The CDR3 DNA reads as TGTGCCAGTAGTATAGTGAGCGGAAAAAGCTCCTACGAGCAGTACTTC. V usage is TRBV19 and J usage is TRBJ2-7; tentatively, D is TRBD2 (5 bases). V lost 1 base and J lost 0, with 13 bases in between. There are 16 residues in the CDR3. CDR1 and CDR2 from the germline V gene are LNHDA and SQIVND (reference sequence).

As DNA, the CDR3 is TGTGCCAGTAGTAAAGACAGCGGGCGTAATGAAAAACTGTTTTTT. Its translation is CASSKDSGRNEKLFF. The rearrangement joins TRBV19 to TRBJ1-4, with D tentatively TRBD1 (5 bases). Germline assignment: CDR1 LNHDA and CDR2 SQIVND (reference sequence). This CDR3 is 15 amino acids long. V gave up 4 bases and J gave up 4 bases, with 13 bases separating them.

CDR3 protein: CASSPSGNTEAFF. The CDR3 DNA sequence: TGTGCCAGCAGTCCGTCAGGGAACACTGAAGCTTTCTTT. The genes are TRBV28 and TRBJ1-1; D not certain. The length of the CDR3 is 13 residues. In germline, CDR1 is MDHEN, CDR2 SYDVKM. V lost 5 bases and J lost 1, with 8 bases in between. The variable domain in full, with the rest retrieved from reference TRBV28 and TRBJ1-1, is DVKVTQSSRYLVKRTGEKVFLECVQDMDHENMFWYRQDPGLGLRLIYFSYDVKMKEKGDIPEGYSVSREKKERFSLILESASTNQTSMYLCASSPSGNTEAFFGQGTRLTVV.

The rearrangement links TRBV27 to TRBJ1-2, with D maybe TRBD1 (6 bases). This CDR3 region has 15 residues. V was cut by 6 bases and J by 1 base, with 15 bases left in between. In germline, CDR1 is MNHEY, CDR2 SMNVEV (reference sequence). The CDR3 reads CASSPNGQLNYGYTF. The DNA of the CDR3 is TGTGCCAGCAGCCCAAATGGACAGCTTAACTATGGCTACACCTTC.

The CDR3 loop is CAISENSPGGGETQYF. The CDR3, as DNA: TGTGCCATCAGTGAGAACAGCCCCGGGGGTGGAGAGACCCAGTACTTC. The rearrangement links TRBV10-3 to TRBJ2-5; a weak D match, TRBD2 (6 bases). Germline CDR1 and CDR2: ENHRY and SYGVKD. V was cut by 2 bases and J by 4 bases, with 17 bases left in between. The length of the CDR3 is 16 residues.

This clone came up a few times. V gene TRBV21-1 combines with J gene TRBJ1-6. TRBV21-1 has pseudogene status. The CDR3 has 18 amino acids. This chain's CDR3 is CASSKVVTVVLYNSPLHF. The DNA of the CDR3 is TGTGCCAGCAGCAAAGTGGTAACGGTTGTCCTCTATAATTCACCCCTCCACTTT.

CDR3 protein: CASSLQAGLAGANVLTF. The CDR3 nucleotides read TGTGCCAGCAGTTTACAGGCAGGGCTAGCTGGGGCCAACGTCCTGACTTTC. The chain carries TRBV28 and TRBJ2-6; D may be TRBD1 (5 bases). Germline loops: CDR1 MDHEN, CDR2 SYDVKM. This CDR3 is built from 17 residues. V dropped 2 bases and J dropped 2 bases, with 13 bases sitting between them.

Here the CDR3 reads CASSTTGLAGEPDTQYF. The CDR3 coding sequence is TGTGCCAGCAGCACCACTGGACTAGCGGGAGAGCCAGATACGCAGTATTTT. The gene calls are TRBV7-9 and TRBJ2-3, with 13 bases matching TRBD2. The CDR3 loop spans 17 amino acids. CDR1 and CDR2 from the germline V gene are SEHNR and FQNEAQ (reference sequence). The V gene end was trimmed by 5 bases and the J gene end by 4 bases; junction bases not matched to a gene: 9.

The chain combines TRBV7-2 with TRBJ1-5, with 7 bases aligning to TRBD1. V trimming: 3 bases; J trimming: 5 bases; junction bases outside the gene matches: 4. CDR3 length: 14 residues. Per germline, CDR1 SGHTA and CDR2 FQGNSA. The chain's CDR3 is CASSFGQADQPQHF. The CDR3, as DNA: TGTGCCAGCAGCTTTGGACAGGCTGATCAGCCCCAGCATTTT. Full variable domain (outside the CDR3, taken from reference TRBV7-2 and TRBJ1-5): GAGVSQSPSNKVTEKGKDVELRCDPISGHTALYWYRQSLGQGLEFLIYFQGNSAPDKSGLPSDRFSAERTGGSVSTLTIQRTQQEDSAVYLCASSFGQADQPQHFGDGTRLSIL.

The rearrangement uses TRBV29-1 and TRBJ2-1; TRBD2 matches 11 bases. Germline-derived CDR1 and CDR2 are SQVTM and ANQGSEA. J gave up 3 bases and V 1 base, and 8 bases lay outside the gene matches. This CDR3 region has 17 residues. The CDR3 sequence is CSVEGAPSGRSYNEQFF. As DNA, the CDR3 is TGCAGCGTTGAAGGGGCCCCTAGCGGGAGGAGCTACAATGAGCAGTTCTTC.

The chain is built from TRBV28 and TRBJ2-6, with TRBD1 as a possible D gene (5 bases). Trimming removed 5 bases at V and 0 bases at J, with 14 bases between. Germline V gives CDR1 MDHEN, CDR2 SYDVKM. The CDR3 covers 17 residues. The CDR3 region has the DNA TGTGCCAGCAGTCACCCCAACAGGCCCTCTGGGGCCAACGTCCTGACTTTC. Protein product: CASSHPNRPSGANVLTF. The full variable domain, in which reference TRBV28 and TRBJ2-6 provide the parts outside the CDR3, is DVKVTQSSRYLVKRTGEKVFLECVQDMDHENMFWYRQDPGLGLRLIYFSYDVKMKEKGDIPEGYSVSREKKERFSLILESASTNQTSMYLCASSHPNRPSGANVLTFGAGSRLTVL.

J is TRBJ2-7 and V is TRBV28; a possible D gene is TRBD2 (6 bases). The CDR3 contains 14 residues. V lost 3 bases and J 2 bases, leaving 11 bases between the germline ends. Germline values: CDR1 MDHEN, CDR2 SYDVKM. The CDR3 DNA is TGTGCCAGCAGTTTCGCACGGGAGCCCTACGAGCAGTACTTC. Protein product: CASSFAREPYEQYF.

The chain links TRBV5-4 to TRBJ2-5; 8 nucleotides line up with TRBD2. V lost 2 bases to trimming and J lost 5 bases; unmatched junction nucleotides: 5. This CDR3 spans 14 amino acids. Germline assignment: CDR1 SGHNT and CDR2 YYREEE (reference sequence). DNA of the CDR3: TGTGCCAGCAGCTTAAGCGGGAGTCGGGAGACCCAGTACTTC. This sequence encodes CASSLSGSRETQYF.

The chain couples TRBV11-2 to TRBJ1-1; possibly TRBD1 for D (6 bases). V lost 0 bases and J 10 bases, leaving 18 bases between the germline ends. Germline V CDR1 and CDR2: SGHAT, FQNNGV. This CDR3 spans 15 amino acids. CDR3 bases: TGTGCCAGCAGCTTAGAGCGGCCCCGACAGGCGGCAGCTTTCTTT. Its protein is CASSLERPRQAAAFF.

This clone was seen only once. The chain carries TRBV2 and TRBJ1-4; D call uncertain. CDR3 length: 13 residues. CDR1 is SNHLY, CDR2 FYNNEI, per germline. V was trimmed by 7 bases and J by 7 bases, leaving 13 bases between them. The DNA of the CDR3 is TGTGCCAGCAATTCTCTGGGGAGTGAAAAACTGTTTTTT. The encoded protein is CASNSLGSEKLFF.

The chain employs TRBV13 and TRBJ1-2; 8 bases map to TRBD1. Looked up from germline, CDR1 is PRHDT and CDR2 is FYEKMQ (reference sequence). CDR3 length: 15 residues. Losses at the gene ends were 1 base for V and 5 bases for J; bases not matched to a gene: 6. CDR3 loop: CASSLAMDREYGYTF. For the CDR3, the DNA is TGTGCCAGCAGCTTAGCCATGGACAGGGAATATGGCTACACCTTC.

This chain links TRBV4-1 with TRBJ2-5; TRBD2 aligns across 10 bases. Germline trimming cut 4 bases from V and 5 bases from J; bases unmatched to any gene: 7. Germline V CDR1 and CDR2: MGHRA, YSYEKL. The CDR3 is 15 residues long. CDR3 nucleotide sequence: TGCGCCAGCAGCCCAAAGCGGGGGGGCCGGGAGACCCAGTACTTC. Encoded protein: CASSPKRGGRETQYF.

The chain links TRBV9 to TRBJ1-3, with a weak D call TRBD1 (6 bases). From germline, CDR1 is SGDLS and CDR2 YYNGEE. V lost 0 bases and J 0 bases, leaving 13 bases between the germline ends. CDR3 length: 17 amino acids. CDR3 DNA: TGTGCCAGCAGCGTAGATCCAGGGGTCGACTCTGGAAACACCATATATTTT. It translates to CASSVDPGVDSGNTIYF. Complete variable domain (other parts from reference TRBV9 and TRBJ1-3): DSGVTQTPKHLITATGQRVTLRCSPRSGDLSVYWYQQSLDQGLQFLIQYYNGEERAKGNILERFSAQQFPDLHSELNLSSLELGDSALYFCASSVDPGVDSGNTIYFGEGSWLTVV.

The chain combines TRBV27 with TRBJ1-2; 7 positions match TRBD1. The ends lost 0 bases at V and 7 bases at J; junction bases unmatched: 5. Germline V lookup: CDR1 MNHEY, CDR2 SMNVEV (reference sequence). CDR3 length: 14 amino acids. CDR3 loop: CASSLSSQGVGYTF. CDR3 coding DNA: TGTGCCAGCAGTTTATCTTCGCAGGGGGTTGGCTACACCTTC.